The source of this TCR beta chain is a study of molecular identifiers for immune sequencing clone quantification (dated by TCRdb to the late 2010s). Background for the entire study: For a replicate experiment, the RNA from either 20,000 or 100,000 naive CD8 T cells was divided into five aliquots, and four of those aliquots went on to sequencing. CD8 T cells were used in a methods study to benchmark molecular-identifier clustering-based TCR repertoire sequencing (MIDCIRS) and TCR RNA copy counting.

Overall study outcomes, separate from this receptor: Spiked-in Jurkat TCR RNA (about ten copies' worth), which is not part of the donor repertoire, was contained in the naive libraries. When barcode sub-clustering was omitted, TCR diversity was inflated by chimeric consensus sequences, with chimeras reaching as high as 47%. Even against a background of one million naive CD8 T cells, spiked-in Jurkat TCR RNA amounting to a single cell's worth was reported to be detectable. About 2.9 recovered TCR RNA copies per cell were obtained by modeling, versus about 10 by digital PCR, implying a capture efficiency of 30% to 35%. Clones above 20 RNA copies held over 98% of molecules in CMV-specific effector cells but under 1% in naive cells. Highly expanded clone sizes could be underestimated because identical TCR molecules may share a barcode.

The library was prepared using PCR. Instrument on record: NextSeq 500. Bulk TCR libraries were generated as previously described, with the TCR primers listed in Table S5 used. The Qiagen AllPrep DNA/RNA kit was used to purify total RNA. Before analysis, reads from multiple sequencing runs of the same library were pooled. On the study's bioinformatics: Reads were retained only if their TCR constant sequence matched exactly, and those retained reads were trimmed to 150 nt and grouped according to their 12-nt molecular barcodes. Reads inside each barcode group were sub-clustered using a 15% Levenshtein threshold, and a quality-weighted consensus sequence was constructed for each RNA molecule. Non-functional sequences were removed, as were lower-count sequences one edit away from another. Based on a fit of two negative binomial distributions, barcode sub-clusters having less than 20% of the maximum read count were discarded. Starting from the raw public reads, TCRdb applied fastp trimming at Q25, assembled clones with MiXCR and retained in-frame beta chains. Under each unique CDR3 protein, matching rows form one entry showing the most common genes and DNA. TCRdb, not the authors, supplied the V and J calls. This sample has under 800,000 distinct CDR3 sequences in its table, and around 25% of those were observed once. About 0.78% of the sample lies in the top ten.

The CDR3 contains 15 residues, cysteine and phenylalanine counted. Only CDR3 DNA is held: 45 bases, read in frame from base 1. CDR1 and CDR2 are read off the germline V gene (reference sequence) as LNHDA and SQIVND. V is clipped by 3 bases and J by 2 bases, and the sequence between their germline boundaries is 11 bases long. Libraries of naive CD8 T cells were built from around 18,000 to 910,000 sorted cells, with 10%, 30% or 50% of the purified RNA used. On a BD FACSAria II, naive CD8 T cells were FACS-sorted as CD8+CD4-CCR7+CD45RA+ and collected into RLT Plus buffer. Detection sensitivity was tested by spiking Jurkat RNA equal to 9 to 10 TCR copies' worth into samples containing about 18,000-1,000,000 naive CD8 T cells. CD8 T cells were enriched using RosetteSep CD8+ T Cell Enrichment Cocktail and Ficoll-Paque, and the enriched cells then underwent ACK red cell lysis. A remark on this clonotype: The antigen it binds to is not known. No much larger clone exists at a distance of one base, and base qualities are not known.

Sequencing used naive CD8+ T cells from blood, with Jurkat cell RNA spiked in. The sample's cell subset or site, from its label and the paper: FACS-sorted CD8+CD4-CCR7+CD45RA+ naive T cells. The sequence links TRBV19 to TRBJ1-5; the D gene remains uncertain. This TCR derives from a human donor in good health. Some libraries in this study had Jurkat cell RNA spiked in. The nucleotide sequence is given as TGTGCCAGTAGTATTACCTCCATGGGCAATCAGCCCCAGCATTTT. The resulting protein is CASSITSMGNQPQHF.